This section outlines one TCR beta chain sequence together with its context. The table lists this clonotype with many counts. The antigen this receptor binds is unknown. No much larger clone exists at a distance of one base, and base qualities are not known. This entry comes from a study of beta chain bispecific antibodies for T cell cancers (dated by TCRdb to about 2021). For the wider study: Healthy donor T cells were cocultured with T cell leukemia lines and bispecific antibodies, then TRBV sequencing of surviving cells measured the depletion of each TRBV family. Surface TRBV12 (TRBV12-3) was expressed by Jurkat cells, and surface TRBV5-5 was expressed by HPB-ALL cells.

The treatment or condition label on this specimen signifies: alpha-V12: anti-TRBV12 scFv linked to anti-CD3 scFv. For two to three days, T cells were expanded from blood mononuclear cells using either the anti-CD3 antibody OKT3 or CD3/CD28 Dynabeads. The anti-TRBV12 bispecific sample was taken from a coculture of Jurkat leukemia cells with normal T cells and was compared with an anti-CD19 bispecific control coculture. The expanded T cells were grown in RPMI 1640 containing around 10% fetal bovine serum, recombinant human IL-2 (approximately 100 IU/ml) and IL-7 (about 5 ng/ml). Cocultures combined about 50,000 normal T cells with about 50,000 target cells and bispecific antibody in approximately 100 ul, incubated roughly 18 hours at 37°C. Every bispecific antibody was made of two single-chain variable fragments, expressed in a single-chain diabody format carrying a His tag. The effector T cells were obtained from healthy human donors, with peripheral blood mononuclear cells isolated from leukapheresis samples by Ficoll density gradient centrifugation.

Libraries incorporated unique molecular identifier barcodes, which were used to quantify clonotypes. Qiagen AllPrep DNA/RNA Micro kits were used to isolate total RNA, and an Agilent TapeStation was used to check RNA quality. TCR beta libraries were constructed by 5' RACE, in which cDNA synthesis was followed by two PCR steps with TCR beta constant-region gene-specific primers. Sequencing of the TCR beta libraries was performed on an Illumina MiSeq platform. The original pipeline was this. MIGEC, MiXCR and VDJtools were used for read processing. Clonotype frequency was calculated as the fraction of unique molecular identifiers assigned to a given clonotype among all unique molecular identifiers in the sample. Any TRBV gene that IMGT lists as a pseudogene or open reading frame, and is therefore nonfunctional, such as TRBV1, TRBV12-1 and TRBV21, was left out. In TCRdb, the public reads were trimmed at Q25 with fastp and aligned with MiXCR, with productive beta chains retained. Entries are consolidated by CDR3 protein sequence, retaining the most common genes and DNA. The V and J calls were determined by TCRdb, not by the authors. For this sample there are about 20,000 distinct CDR3 sequences; around 2% appear just once. Around 5.2% of the sample comes from the top ten.

Study-level results and caveats: Cross-reactivity of the anti-TRBV5-5 antibody with TRBV5-6 was attributed to high sequence similarity between the two genes. Each sequenced sample mixed leukemia cell line cells with normal T cells, and most targeted TRBV signal came from the leukemia cells rather than normal T cells. Compared with anti-CD19, anti-TRBV12 exposure reduced the TRBV12-3 share of total TRBV signal by 98.9%; TRBV12-4 fell approximately 36%, not significantly. Apart from the targeted and closely related genes, all other TRBV family members appeared to be unaffected by the TRBV-directed bispecific antibodies.

Based on the germline V gene, the CDR1 and CDR2 sequences are MGHRA and YSYEKL. Germline trimming amounts to 8 bases on V and 5 bases on J, with 7 as the count of junction bases outside the gene matches. The CDR3 starts with the cysteine, ends with the phenylalanine, and has 13 residues. Left in the record is the CDR3 DNA by itself, 39 bases read in frame from the first base. The TCR originated in a human donor in good health. Some clones in this sample may be carry-over from other donors' samples. The sequencing used healthy donor T cells cultured with leukemia cells, collected from a culture containing a bispecific antibody targeting TCR Vbeta12. The rearrangement joined TRBV4-1 to TRBJ2-7, with TRBD2 matching 9 junction bases. The CDR3 sequence is CASGAGGWNEQYF. The DNA is TGCGCCAGCGGAGCGGGGGGTTGGAACGAGCAGTACTTC.